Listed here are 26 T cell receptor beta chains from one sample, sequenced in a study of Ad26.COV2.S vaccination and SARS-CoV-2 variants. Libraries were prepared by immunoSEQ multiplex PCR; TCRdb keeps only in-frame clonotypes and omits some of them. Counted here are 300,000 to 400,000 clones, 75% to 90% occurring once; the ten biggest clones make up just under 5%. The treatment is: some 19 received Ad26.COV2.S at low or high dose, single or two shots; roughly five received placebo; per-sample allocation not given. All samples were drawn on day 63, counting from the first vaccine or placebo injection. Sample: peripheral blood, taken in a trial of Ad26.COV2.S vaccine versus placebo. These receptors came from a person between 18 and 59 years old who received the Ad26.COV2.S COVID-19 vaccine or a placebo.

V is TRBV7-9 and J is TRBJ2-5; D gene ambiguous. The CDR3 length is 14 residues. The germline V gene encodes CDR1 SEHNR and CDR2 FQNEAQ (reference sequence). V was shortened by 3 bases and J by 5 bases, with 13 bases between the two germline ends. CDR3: CASSLAAPSETQYF. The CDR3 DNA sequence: TGTGCCAGCAGCTTGGCGGCGCCCTCCGAGACCCAGTACTTC.

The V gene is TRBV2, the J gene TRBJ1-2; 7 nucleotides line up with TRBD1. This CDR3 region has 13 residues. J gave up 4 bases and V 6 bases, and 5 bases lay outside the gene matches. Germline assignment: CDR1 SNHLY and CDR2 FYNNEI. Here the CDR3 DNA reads TGTGCCAGCAGCACAGGGGTACTCTATGGCTACACCTTC. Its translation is CASSTGVLYGYTF.

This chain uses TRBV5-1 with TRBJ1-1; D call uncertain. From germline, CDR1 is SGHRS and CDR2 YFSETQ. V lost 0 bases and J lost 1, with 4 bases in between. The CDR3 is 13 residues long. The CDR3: CASSLDTNTEAFF. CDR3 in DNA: TGCGCCAGCAGCTTGGATACGAACACTGAAGCTTTCTTT.

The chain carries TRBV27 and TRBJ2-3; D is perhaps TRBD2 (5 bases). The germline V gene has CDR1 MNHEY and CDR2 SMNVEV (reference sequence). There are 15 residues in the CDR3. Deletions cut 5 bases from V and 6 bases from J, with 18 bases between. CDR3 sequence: CASSPSPSTRDTQYF. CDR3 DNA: TGTGCCAGCAGTCCTAGCCCCTCTACTCGGGATACGCAGTATTTT.

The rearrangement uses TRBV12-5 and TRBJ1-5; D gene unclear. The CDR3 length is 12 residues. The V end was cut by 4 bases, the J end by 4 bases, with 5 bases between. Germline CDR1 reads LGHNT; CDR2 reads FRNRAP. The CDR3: CASGSPNQPQHF. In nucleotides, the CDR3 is TGTGCTAGTGGTTCCCCAAATCAGCCCCAGCATTTT.

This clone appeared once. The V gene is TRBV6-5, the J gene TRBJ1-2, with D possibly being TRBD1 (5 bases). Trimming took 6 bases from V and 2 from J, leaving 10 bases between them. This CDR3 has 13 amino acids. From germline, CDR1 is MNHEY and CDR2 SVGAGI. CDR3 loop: CASRIRENYGYTF. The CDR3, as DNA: TGTGCCAGCAGGATCAGGGAAAACTATGGCTACACCTTC.

CDR3 DNA: TGTGCCAGCAGTGCCGGGACCGTGACAGGGAACACTGAAGCTTTCTTT. It specifies CASSAGTVTGNTEAFF. The chain couples TRBV28 to TRBJ1-1; a possible D gene is TRBD1 (6 bases). The CDR3 loop spans 16 amino acids. Trimming removed 5 bases at V and 1 base at J, with 17 bases between. Germline values: CDR1 MDHEN, CDR2 SYDVKM.

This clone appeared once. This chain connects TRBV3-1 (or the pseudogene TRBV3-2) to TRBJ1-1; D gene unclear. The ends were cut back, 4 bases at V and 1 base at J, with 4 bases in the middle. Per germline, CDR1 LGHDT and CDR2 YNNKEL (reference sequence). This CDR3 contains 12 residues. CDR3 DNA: TGTGCCAGCAGCCGGCGGAACACTGAAGCTTTCTTT. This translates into CASSRRNTEAFF.

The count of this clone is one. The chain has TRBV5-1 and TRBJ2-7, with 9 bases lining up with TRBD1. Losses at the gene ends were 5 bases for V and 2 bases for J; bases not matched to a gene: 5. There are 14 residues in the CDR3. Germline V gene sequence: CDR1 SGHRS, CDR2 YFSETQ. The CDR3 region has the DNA TGCGCCAGCAGACCGGGACAGGGAGCCTACGAGCAGTACTTC. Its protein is CASRPGQGAYEQYF.

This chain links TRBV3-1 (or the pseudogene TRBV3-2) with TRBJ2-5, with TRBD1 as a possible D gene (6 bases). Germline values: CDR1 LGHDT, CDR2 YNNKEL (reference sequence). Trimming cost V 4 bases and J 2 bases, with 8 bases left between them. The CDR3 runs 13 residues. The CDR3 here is CASSRTVQETQYF. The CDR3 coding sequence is TGTGCCAGCAGCCGGACAGTTCAAGAGACCCAGTACTTC.

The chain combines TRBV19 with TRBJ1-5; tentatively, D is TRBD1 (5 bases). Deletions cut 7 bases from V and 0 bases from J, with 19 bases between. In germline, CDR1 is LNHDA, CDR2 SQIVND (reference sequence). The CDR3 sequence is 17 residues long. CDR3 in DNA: TGTGCCAGTACAAGCGACCCGACAGAGCCTAGCAATCAGCCCCAGCATTTT. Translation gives CASTSDPTEPSNQPQHF.

CDR3 in DNA: TGTGCCAGCAGCCTTCCAGTTGACAGGGCCGAGCAGTACTTC. Its translation is CASSLPVDRAEQYF. The J gene is TRBJ2-7, the V gene TRBV3-1 (or the pseudogene TRBV3-2), with 7 bases lining up with TRBD1. Germline trimming cut 4 bases from V and 6 bases from J; bases unmatched to any gene: 9. This CDR3 is built from 14 residues. The germline gives CDR1 LGHDT, CDR2 YNNKEL (reference sequence).

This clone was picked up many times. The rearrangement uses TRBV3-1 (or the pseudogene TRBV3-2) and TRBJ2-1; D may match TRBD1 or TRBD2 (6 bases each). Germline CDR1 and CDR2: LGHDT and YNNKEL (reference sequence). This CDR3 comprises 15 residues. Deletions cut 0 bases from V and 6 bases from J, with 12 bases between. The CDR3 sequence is CASSQDFGGGNEQFF. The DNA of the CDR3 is TGTGCCAGCAGCCAAGATTTTGGAGGGGGCAATGAGCAGTTCTTC.

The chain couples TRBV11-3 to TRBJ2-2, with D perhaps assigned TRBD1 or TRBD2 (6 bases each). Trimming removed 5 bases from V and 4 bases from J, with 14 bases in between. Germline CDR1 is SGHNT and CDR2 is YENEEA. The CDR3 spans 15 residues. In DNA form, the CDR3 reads TGTGCCAGCAGCCCCCTCAGGGGAGGCACCGGGGAGCTGTTTTTT. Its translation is CASSPLRGGTGELFF.

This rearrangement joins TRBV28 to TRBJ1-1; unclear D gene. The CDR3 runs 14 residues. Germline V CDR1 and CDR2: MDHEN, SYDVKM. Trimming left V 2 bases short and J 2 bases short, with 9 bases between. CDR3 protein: CASSLVADNTEAFF. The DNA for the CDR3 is TGTGCCAGCAGTTTAGTGGCTGATAACACTGAAGCTTTCTTT.

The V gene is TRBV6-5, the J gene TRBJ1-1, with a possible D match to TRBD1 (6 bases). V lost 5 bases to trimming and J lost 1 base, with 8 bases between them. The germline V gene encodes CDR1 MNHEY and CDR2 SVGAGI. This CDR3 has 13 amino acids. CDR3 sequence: CASSPTGNTEAFF. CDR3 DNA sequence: TGTGCCAGCAGTCCGACAGGGAACACTGAAGCTTTCTTT.

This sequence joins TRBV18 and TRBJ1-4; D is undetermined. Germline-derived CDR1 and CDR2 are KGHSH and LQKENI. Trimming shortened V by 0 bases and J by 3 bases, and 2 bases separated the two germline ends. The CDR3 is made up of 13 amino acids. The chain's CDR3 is CASSPPPNEKLFF. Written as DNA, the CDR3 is TGTGCCAGCTCACCACCGCCTAATGAAAAACTGTTTTTT. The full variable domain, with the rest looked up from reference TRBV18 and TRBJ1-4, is NAGVMQNPRHLVRRRGQEARLRCSPMKGHSHVYWYRQLPEEGLKFMVYLQKENIIDESGMPKERFSAEFPKEGPSILRIQQVVRGDSAAYFCASSPPPNEKLFFGSGTQLSVL.

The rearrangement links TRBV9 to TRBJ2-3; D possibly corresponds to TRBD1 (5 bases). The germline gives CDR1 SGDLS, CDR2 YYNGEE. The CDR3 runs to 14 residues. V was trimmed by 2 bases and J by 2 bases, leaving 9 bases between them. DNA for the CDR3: TGTGCCAGCAGCGTCCGACAGATCACAGATACGCAGTATTTT. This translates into CASSVRQITDTQYF. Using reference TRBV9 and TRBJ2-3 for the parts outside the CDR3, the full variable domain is DSGVTQTPKHLITATGQRVTLRCSPRSGDLSVYWYQQSLDQGLQFLIQYYNGEERAKGNILERFSAQQFPDLHSELNLSSLELGDSALYFCASSVRQITDTQYFGPGTRLTVL.

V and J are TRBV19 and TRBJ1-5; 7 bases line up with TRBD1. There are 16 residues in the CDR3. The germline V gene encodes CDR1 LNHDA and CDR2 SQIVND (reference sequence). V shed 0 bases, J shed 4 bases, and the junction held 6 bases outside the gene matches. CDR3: CASSIDHRGANQPQHF. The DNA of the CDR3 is TGTGCCAGTAGTATAGATCACAGGGGTGCGAATCAGCCCCAGCATTTT.

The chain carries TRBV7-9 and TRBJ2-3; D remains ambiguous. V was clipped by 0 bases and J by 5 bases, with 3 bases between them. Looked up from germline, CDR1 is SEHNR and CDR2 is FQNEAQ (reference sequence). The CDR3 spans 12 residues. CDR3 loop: CASSLAVDTQYF. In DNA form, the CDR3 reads TGTGCCAGCAGCTTAGCGGTAGATACGCAGTATTTT.

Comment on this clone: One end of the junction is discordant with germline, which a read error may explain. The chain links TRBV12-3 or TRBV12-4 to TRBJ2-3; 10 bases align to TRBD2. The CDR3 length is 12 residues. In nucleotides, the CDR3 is TGTGCCAGCAGTTTAAATAGCGGGGGGCCCGATTTT. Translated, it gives CASSLNSGGPDF.

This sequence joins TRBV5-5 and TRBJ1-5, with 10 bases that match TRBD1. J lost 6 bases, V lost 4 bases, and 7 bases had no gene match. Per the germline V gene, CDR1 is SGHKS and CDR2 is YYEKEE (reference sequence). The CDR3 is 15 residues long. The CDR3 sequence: CASSGTGAGGQPQHF. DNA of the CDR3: TGTGCCAGCAGCGGGACAGGGGCGGGCGGTCAGCCCCAGCATTTT.

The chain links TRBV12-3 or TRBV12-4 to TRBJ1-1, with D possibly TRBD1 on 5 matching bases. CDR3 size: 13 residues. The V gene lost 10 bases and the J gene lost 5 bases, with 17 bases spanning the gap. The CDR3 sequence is CATSTTGVTEAFF. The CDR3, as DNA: TGTGCCACCAGCACGACGGGGGTGACTGAAGCTTTCTTT.

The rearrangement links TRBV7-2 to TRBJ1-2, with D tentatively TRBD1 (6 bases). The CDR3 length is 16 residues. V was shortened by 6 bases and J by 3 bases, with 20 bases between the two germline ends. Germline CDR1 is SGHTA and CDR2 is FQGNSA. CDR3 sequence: CASRGDIGRGDYGYTF. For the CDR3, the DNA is TGTGCCAGCAGGGGGGATATCGGCAGGGGAGACTATGGCTACACCTTC.

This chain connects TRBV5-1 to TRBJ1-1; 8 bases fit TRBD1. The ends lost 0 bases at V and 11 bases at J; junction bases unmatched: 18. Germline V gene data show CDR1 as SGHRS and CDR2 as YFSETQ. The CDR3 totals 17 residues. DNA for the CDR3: TGCGCCAGCAGCTTGGCCAACGGACAGGGATACGAAGGTAGGGCTTTCTTT. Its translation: CASSLANGQGYEGRAFF.

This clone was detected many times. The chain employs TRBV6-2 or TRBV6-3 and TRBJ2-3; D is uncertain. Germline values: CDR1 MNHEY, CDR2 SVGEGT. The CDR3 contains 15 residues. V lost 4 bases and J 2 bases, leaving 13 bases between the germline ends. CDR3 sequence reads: CASSSASLDTDTQYF. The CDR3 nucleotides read TGTGCCAGCAGTTCGGCCTCTTTGGACACAGATACGCAGTATTTT.